These 8 T cell receptor beta chains came from one sample sequenced in a study of identical twins. TCRdb re-called the 5' RACE reads through MiXCR, storing one row per CDR3 protein. The sample holds around 530,000 distinct CDR3 sequences, approximately 16% seen once. These data also formed part of another study, on yellow fever vaccine responses in identical twins.

Sample: CD4+ T cells sorted from blood. These TCRs come from a woman younger than 30 in good health.

J is TRBJ2-2 and V is TRBV20-1, with TRBD2 identical over 10 bases. V dropped 1 base and J dropped 0; count of bases not matched to a gene: 2. This CDR3 contains 16 residues. Germline values: CDR1 DFQATT, CDR2 SNEGSKA (reference sequence). The chain's CDR3 is CSARATSGANTGELFF. Written as DNA, the CDR3 is TGCAGTGCTAGAGCAACTAGCGGGGCGAACACCGGGGAGCTGTTTTTT.

This clonotype has more than one count but fewer than ten. This chain links TRBV5-5 with TRBJ2-7; D uncertain. CDR3 length equals 15 residues. In germline, CDR1 is SGHKS, CDR2 YYEKEE (reference sequence). V dropped 0 bases and J dropped 0 bases, with 10 bases sitting between them. The CDR3: CASSLGGYYSYEQYF. The CDR3, as DNA: TGTGCCAGCAGCTTGGGTGGTTACTACTCCTACGAGCAGTACTTC.

This clonotype was picked up many times. This rearrangement joins TRBV7-3 to TRBJ2-1; TRBD2 aligns across 14 bases. CDR1 and CDR2 from the germline V gene are SGHTA and FQGTGA. J was trimmed by 8 bases and V by 4 bases; bases with no gene match: 10. This CDR3 has 17 residues. In DNA form, the CDR3 reads TGTGCCAGCAGCTCAAAGGGACTAGCGGGAGTAAACTATGAGCAGTTCTTC. Its protein is CASSSKGLAGVNYEQFF.

The chain is built from TRBV7-9 and TRBJ2-4; D is perhaps TRBD2 (5 bases). CDR3 length: 15 residues. V was cut by 1 base and J by 6 bases, with 13 bases left in between. Germline V gene sequence: CDR1 SEHNR, CDR2 FQNEAQ (reference sequence). CDR3 DNA: TGTGCCAGCAGCTTAGGTGGTACAGAGGGAAACATTCAGTACTTC. Translated: CASSLGGTEGNIQYF.

The CDR3 loop reads CASSISGTAYNEQFF. In DNA form, the CDR3 reads TGTGCCAGCAGCATATCCGGGACTGCTTACAATGAGCAGTTCTTC. This chain links TRBV11-2 with TRBJ2-1, with D tentatively TRBD2 (6 bases). Germline V CDR1 and CDR2: SGHAT, FQNNGV. The germline V and J ends were trimmed by 5 bases and 4 bases, with 15 bases remaining between them. The CDR3 is 15 residues long.

This clonotype was seen only a few times. The gene calls are TRBV20-1 and TRBJ1-2; 7 bases match TRBD1. The CDR3 is made up of 12 amino acids. Germline lookup yields CDR1 DFQATT and CDR2 SNEGSKA (reference sequence). The trim removed 3 bases at V and 7 bases at J, leaving 5 bases unmatched. CDR3 region: CSARRQGGGYTF. CDR3 sequence (DNA): TGCAGTGCTAGGCGACAGGGCGGTGGCTACACCTTC.

CDR3 sequence reads: CSARPPPDNQPQHF. CDR3 bases: TGCAGTGCTAGACCCCCCCCAGATAATCAGCCCCAGCATTTT. The V and J genes are TRBV20-1 and TRBJ1-5; D uncertain. The length of the CDR3 is 14 residues. V lost 2 bases and J lost 4, with 12 bases in between. Germline CDR1 is DFQATT and CDR2 is SNEGSKA (reference sequence).

This clonotype was detected a few times. V usage is TRBV3-1 and J usage is TRBJ1-4; D is undetermined. Germline CDR1 reads LGHDT; CDR2 reads YNNKEL (reference sequence). The CDR3 has 15 residues. The V end lost 2 bases, the J end lost 7 bases, and 14 bases lay between the germline ends. The CDR3 sequence: CASSQTGFAGEKLFF. CDR3 bases: TGTGCCAGCAGCCAAACCGGTTTTGCCGGTGAAAAACTGTTTTTT.